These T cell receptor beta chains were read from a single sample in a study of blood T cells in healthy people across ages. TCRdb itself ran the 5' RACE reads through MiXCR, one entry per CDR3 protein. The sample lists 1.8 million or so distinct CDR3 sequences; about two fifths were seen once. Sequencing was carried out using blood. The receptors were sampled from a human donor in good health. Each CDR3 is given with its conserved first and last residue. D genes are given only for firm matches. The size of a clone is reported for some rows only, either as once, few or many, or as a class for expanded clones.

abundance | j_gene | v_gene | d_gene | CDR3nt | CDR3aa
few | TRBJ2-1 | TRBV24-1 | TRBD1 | TGTACCACCAGTGGGGTAGGACAGGGCTACAATGAGCAGTTCTTC | CTTSGVGQGYNEQFF
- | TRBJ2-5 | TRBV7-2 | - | TGTGCCAGCAGCTTTAGCTTTCTCGAGACCCAGTACTTC | CASSFSFLETQYF
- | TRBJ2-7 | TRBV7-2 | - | TGTGCCAGCAGCTTTAATAACGGGCCCTACGAGCAGTACTTC | CASSFNNGPYEQYF
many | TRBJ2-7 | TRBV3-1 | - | TGTGCCAGCAGCCGAGGGACGGTCACCTACGAGCAGTACTTC | CASSRGTVTYEQYF
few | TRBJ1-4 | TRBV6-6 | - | TGTGCCAGCAGTTACGGGGGAGAAGATGAAAAACTGTTTTTT | CASSYGGEDEKLFF
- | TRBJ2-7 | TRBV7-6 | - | TGTGCCAGCAGCTACGGGCCGCCGCCGACCTGGGAGCAGTACTTC | CASSYGPPPTWEQYF
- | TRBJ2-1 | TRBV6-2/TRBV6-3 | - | TGTACCAGCACCGACAGGCGTGGGGATGAGCAGTTCTTC | CTSTDRRGDEQFF
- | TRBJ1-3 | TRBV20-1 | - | TGCAGTGCCCCGACAGGCGGAAACACCATATATTTT | CSAPTGGNTIYF
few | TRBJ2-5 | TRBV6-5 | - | TGTGCCAGCAGTTACTCGACGTACGGTGGGGAGACCCAGTACTTC | CASSYSTYGGETQYF
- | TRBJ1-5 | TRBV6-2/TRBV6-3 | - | TGTGCCAGCTCCTTGGGGGGGACATCTATCAACAATCAGCCCCAGCATTTT | CASSLGGTSINNQPQHF
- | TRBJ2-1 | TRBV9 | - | TGTGCCAGCAGCGTAGCGGGTGGGAGTAAGCAGTTCTTC | CASSVAGGSKQFF
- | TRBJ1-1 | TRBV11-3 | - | TGTGCCAGCGACTGCCCATCAACAACAGTTTGGTCCATTGGCTCTGAAGCTTTCTTT | CASDCPSTTVWSIGSEAFF
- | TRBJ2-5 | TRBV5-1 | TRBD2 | TGCGCCAGCAGCACCAATAGCGGGGGGGCGGAGACCCAGTACTTC | CASSTNSGGAETQYF
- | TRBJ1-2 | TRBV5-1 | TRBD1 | TGCGCCAGCAGCACCGGACAGGGGGCGAAGTTGGGAGGTGGCTACACCTTC | CASSTGQGAKLGGGYTF
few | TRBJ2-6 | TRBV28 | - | TGTGCCAGCAGTATACCTACCTCTGGGGCCAACGTCCTGACTTTC | CASSIPTSGANVLTF
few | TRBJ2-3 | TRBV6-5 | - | TGTGCCAGCAGTTACTCATCTAGTGGGGATACGCAGTATTTT | CASSYSSSGDTQYF
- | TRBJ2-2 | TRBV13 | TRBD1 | TGTGCCAGCAGCTTAGGCCTAAAGGGGGCCACCGGGGAGCTGTTTTTT | CASSLGLKGATGELFF
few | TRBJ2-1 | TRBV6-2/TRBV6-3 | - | TGTGCCAGCAGTTACCTCGGGGGAGACAGGCACAATGAGCAGTTCTTC | CASSYLGGDRHNEQFF